These T cell receptor beta chains were read from a single sample in a study of beta chain features in type 1 diabetes. Produced via immunoSEQ multiplex PCR; TCRdb's table is partial and in-frame only. Seen here are 400,000 to 500,000 clones, over 11% observed once, and the top ten hold about 0.034%. The material sequenced was naive CD4+ T cells from blood. The receptor set was obtained from a man aged 25 to 45 in good health. Each CDR3 is given with its conserved first and last residue. Each record gives: clone size, J gene, V gene, D gene, CDR3 DNA, CDR3 protein. D genes are given only for firm matches. Clone size is shown for a subset of rows, as once, few, many or a class of expanded clone.

size: NA
J: TRBJ2-7
V: TRBV4-2
D: TRBD2
DNA: TGTGCCAGCAGCCAAGACTTATTTGGGACTAGCATCTCCTACGAGCAGTACTTC
CDR3: CASSQDLFGTSISYEQYF

size: NA
J: TRBJ2-7
V: TRBV9
D: NA
DNA: TGTGCCAGCAGCGTAGATCCCCTCACGACGGTCTACGAGCAGTACTTC
CDR3: CASSVDPLTTVYEQYF

size: NA
J: TRBJ2-1
V: TRBV11-2
D: TRBD2
DNA: TGTGCCAGCAGCTTCAGCGGGACTAAATACTCCTACAATGAGCAGTTCTTC
CDR3: CASSFSGTKYSYNEQFF

size: few
J: TRBJ1-2
V: TRBV6-1
D: NA
DNA: TGTGCCAGCAGTGAAGCGTCCGAGACAGCCGGCTACACCTTC
CDR3: CASSEASETAGYTF

size: few
J: TRBJ2-1
V: TRBV25-1
D: NA
DNA: TGTGCCAGCCTCTGGGACAATGAGCAGTTCTTC
CDR3: CASLWDNEQFF

size: many
J: TRBJ1-4
V: TRBV30
D: NA
DNA: TGTGCCTGGCGTGGGTCGCCAACTAATGAAAAACTGTTTTTT
CDR3: CAWRGSPTNEKLFF

size: NA
J: TRBJ1-5
V: TRBV7-9
D: TRBD1
DNA: TGTGCCAGCAGCCAACAGGGGGGCAATCAGCCCCAGCATTTT
CDR3: CASSQQGGNQPQHF

size: NA
J: TRBJ1-2
V: TRBV10-3
D: TRBD1
DNA: TGTGCCATCATGGCGGGACAGGGTCTTGGCTACACCTTC
CDR3: CAIMAGQGLGYTF

size: NA
J: TRBJ2-1
V: TRBV7-9
D: NA
DNA: TGTGCCAGCAGCTTACAGGATGAGCAGTTCTTC
CDR3: CASSLQDEQFF

size: NA
J: TRBJ2-3
V: TRBV9
D: TRBD2
DNA: TGTGCCAGCAGCGTAGAGGCTAGCGGAGATACGCAGTATTTT
CDR3: CASSVEASGDTQYF

size: few
J: TRBJ2-2
V: TRBV13
D: NA
DNA: TGTGCCAGCAGCTTCTCGGGTCGGACCGGGGAGCTGTTTTTT
CDR3: CASSFSGRTGELFF

size: few
J: TRBJ1-3
V: TRBV30
D: TRBD1
DNA: TGTGCCTGGGGACAGGGCTGGAGCTCTGGAAACACCATATATTTT
CDR3: CAWGQGWSSGNTIYF

size: NA
J: TRBJ2-1
V: TRBV7-6
D: TRBD2
DNA: TGTGCCAGCAGCTTAGAGGCTAGCGGGAGGAGGGGCCATGAGCAGTTCTTC
CDR3: CASSLEASGRRGHEQFF

size: few
J: TRBJ2-4
V: TRBV28
D: NA
DNA: TGTGCCAGCGAGATCCGCGGGACAGCTAAAAACATTCAGTACTTC
CDR3: CASEIRGTAKNIQYF

size: NA
J: TRBJ2-4
V: TRBV18
D: NA
DNA: TGTGCCAGCTCACCAGCTATTAGCGGTACCAAAAACATTCAGTACTTC
CDR3: CASSPAISGTKNIQYF

size: NA
J: TRBJ2-4
V: TRBV4-3
D: NA
DNA: TGCGCCAGCAGCCAAGATCGGACCATGGCCAAAAACATTCAGTACTTC
CDR3: CASSQDRTMAKNIQYF